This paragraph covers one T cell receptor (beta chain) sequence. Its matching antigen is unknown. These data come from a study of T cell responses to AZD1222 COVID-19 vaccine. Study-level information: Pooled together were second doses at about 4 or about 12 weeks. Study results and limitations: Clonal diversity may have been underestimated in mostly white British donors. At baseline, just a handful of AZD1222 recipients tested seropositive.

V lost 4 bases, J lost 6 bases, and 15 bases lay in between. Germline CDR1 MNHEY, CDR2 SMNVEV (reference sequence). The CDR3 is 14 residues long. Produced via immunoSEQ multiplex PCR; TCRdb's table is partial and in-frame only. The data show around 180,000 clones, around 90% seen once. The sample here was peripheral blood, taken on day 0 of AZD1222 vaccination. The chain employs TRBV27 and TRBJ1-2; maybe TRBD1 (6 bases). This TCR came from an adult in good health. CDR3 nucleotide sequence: TGTGCCAGCAGTTCCGTTCAGGGGATGGATGGCTACACCTTC. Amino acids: CASSSVQGMDGYTF.